This paragraph reports one T cell receptor beta chain. This entry is derived from a study of blood T cell repertoires in COVID-19. Germline CDR1 MDHEN, CDR2 SYDVKM. The CDR3 loop spans 18 amino acids. The J segment lost 0 bases and the V segment lost 10 bases, leaving 12 bases of the junction unmatched. Only in-frame clones appear in the TCRdb table, and some are missing; sequencing was by immunoSEQ multiplex PCR. In the table there are some 300,000 clones, almost 90% of which are singletons. The source is a woman in her 40s with COVID-19, enrolled during active disease. The rearrangement joins TRBV28 to TRBJ2-1; TRBD2 aligns across 13 bases. The sequencing input was peripheral blood. CDR3 region: CAISSLAGGTGSYNEQFF. CDR3 coding DNA: TGTGCCATCTCGTCACTAGCGGGAGGGACGGGCTCCTACAATGAGCAGTTCTTC.